This T cell receptor (beta chain) was found in a study of shared clonotypes between healthy human individuals. As for the study in general: Researchers drew samples from a couple of women and a few men aged 18 to 49.

CDR1 and CDR2 (germline): MDHEN, SYDVKM. The CDR3 length is 14 residues. The germline V and J ends were trimmed by 7 bases and 0 bases, with 12 bases remaining between them. General observations from the study: In having few donors, the study represented limited genetic and exposure-history diversity.

About this clone itself: Its target is unknown.

Assay used: immunoSEQ multiplex PCR; TCRdb lists only in-frame clones, some missing. Of about 750,000 clones listed, 92% are singletons. CD45RO-negative cells were positively selected for CCR7, leaving out terminally differentiated effector memory CD45RA+ cells. The sequencing sample was made of naive CD8+ T cells sorted from blood. This TCR was recovered from a man aged 25 to 40 in good health. V and J are TRBV28 and TRBJ1-1, with D hard to call. CDR3 sequence reads: CASKAVSVNTEAFF. The CDR3 DNA is TGTGCCAGCAAGGCGGTGTCGGTGAACACTGAAGCTTTCTTT.